This T cell receptor beta chain was retrieved from a study of cytomegalovirus exposure and HLA in healthy donors. Whole-study findings and limits: Most of the CMV-associated TCR beta chains (in a later analysis) appeared to be HLA-restricted. Reported findings show TCR beta sequences accurately forecast HLA-A and HLA-B alleles in most subjects.

13 Jbeta primers and 60 Vbeta primers were used for the PCR. Original handling: Later, some 75 million unique TCR beta chains were counted in an analysis, and roughly 10 million of them were shared. The protocol was immunoSEQ multiplex PCR, while the TCRdb copy is restricted to in-frame clones and leaves out a portion. The D gene and trimming were derived from the DNA, and the V and J assignments and clone size from that table. The sample carries 150,000 to 200,000 clones, roughly 78% recorded once. From germline, CDR1 is GTSNPN and CDR2 SVGIG (reference sequence). The CDR3 spans 14 residues. Trimming at V came to 5 bases and at J to 5 bases, leaving 12 bases not matched to a gene. This clone appeared a single time. The antigen remains unidentified.

The V gene is TRBV30, the J gene TRBJ2-7; 7 bases are shared with TRBD1. The TCR was taken from a boy between 10 and 17 years old in good health and CMV-seronegative. The source material was PBMCs. The CDR3 region has the DNA TGTGCCTGGTGGAAGGGGGCGTCTGGCCACGAGCAGTACTTC. Amino acids: CAWWKGASGHEQYF. Complete variable domain (other parts from reference TRBV30 and TRBJ2-7): SQTIHQWPATLVQPVGSPLSLECTVEGTSNPNLYWYRQAAGRGLQLLFYSVGIGQISSEVPQNLSASRPQDRQFILSSKKLLLSDSGFYLCAWWKGASGHEQYFGPGTRLTVT.